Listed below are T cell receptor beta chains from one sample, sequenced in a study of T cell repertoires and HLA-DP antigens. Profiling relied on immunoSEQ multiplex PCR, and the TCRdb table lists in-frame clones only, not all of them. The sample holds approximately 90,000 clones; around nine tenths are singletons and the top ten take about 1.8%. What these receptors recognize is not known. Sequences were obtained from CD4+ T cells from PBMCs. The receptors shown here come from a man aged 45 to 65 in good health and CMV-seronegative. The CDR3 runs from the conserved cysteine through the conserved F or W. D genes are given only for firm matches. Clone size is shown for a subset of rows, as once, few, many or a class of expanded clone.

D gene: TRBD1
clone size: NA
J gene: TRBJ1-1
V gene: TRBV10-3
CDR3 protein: CAIRGQGAATEAFF
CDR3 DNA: TGTGCCATCAGAGGACAGGGGGCGGCCACTGAAGCTTTCTTT

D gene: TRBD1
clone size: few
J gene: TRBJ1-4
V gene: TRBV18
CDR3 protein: CATISGTDEKLFF
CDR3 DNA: TGTGCCACCATCTCCGGGACAGATGAAAAACTGTTTTTT

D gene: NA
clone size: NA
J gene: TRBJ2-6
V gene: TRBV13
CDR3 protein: CASSLGSGFSAGANVLTF
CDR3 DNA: TGTGCCAGCAGCTTAGGGTCCGGGTTTAGTGCTGGGGCCAACGTCCTGACTTTC

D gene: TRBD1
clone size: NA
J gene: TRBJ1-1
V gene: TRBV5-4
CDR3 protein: CASSSPGQTEAFF
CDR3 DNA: TGTGCCAGCAGCTCTCCGGGACAGACTGAAGCTTTCTTT

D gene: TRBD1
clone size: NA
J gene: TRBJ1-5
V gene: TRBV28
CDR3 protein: CASSFALSTGGNQPQHF
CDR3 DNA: TGTGCCAGCAGTTTTGCCCTATCGACAGGGGGAAATCAGCCCCAGCATTTT

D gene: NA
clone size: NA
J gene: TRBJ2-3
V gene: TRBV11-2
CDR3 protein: CASSLDLGVTQYF
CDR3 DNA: TGTGCCAGCAGCTTAGATTTAGGAGTCACGCAGTATTTT

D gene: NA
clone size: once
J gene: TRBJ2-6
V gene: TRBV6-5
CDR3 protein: CASLGAVGANVLTF
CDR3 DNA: TGTGCCAGTCTAGGGGCAGTTGGGGCCAACGTCCTGACTTTC

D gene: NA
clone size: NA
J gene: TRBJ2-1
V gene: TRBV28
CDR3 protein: CASSSGEASYNEQFF
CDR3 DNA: TGTGCCAGCAGTAGTGGGGAGGCGTCCTACAATGAGCAGTTCTTC

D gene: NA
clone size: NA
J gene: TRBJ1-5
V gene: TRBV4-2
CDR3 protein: CASSKEGSYSNQPQHF
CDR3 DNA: TGTGCCAGCAGCAAAGAAGGTAGTTATAGCAATCAGCCCCAGCATTTT

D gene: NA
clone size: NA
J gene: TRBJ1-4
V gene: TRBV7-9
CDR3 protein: CASSPRGGHEKLFF
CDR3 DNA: TGTGCCAGCAGCCCAAGGGGGGGGCATGAAAAACTGTTTTTT

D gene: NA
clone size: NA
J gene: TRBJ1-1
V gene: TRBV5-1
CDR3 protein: CASSLGRGNANTEAFF
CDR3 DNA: TGCGCCAGCAGCTTGGGACGAGGGAATGCGAACACTGAAGCTTTCTTT

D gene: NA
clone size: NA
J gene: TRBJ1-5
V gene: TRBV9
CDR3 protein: CASSVGPGRRQPQHF
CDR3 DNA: TGTGCCAGCAGCGTAGGCCCAGGGCGGCGGCAGCCCCAGCATTTT

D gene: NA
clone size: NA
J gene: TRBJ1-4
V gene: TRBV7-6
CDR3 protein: CASSLALRDEKLFF
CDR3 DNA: TGTGCCAGCAGCTTAGCGCTCAGGGACGAAAAACTGTTTTTT

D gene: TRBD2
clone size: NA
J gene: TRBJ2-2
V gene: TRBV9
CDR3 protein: CASSLSPQTGGPGGELFF
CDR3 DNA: TGTGCCAGCAGCTTAAGTCCCCAAACGGGAGGGCCAGGCGGGGAGCTGTTTTTT

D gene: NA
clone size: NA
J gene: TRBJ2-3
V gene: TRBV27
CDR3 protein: CASSDRTGFTDTQYF
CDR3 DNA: TGTGCCAGCAGTGATCGGACGGGATTCACAGATACGCAGTATTTT

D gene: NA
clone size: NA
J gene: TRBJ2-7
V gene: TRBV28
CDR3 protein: CASSLSRVYEQYF
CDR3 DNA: TGTGCCAGCAGTTTGTCCAGGGTCTACGAGCAGTACTTC

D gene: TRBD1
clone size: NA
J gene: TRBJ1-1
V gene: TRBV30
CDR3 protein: CAWRGTGGPEAFF
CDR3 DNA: TGTGCCTGGAGGGGGACAGGGGGTCCTGAAGCTTTCTTT

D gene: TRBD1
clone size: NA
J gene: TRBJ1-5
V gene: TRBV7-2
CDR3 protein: CASSLGTGRGFNQPQHF
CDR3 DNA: TGTGCCAGCAGCTTAGGGACAGGTCGGGGATTTAATCAGCCCCAGCATTTT

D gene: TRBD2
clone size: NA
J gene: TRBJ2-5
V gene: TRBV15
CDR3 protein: CATSRDGAGGLQETQYF
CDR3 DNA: TGTGCCACCAGCAGAGATGGGGCGGGGGGACTCCAAGAGACCCAGTACTTC

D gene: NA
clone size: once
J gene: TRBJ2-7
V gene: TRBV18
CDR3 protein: CASSLKAYEQYF
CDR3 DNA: TGTGCCAGCTCCTTGAAGGCCTACGAGCAGTACTTC

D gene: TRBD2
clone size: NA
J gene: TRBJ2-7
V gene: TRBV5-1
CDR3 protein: CASSWTSGSFEQYF
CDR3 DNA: TGCGCCAGCAGTTGGACTAGCGGGAGTTTCGAGCAGTACTTC

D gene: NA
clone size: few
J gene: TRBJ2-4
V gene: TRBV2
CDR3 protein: CASSWTGYKNIQYF
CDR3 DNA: TGTGCCAGCAGTTGGACTGGGTACAAAAACATTCAGTACTTC

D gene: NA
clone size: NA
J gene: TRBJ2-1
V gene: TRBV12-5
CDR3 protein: CASGLYLGGGNEQFF
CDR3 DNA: TGTGCTAGTGGTTTGTACCTAGGTGGAGGCAATGAGCAGTTCTTC

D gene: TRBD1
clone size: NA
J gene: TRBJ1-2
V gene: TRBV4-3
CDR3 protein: CASSLGTASGYTF
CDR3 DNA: TGCGCCAGCAGCCTCGGGACAGCAAGTGGCTACACCTTC

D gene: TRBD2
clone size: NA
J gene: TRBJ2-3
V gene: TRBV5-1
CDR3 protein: CASSQSGKTDTQYF
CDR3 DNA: TGCGCCAGCAGCCAAAGCGGGAAAACAGATACGCAGTATTTT

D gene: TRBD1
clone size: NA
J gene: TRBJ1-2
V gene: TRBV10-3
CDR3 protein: CAISVLTGTGSSGYTF
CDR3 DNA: TGTGCCATCAGTGTCCTAACCGGGACAGGGAGTAGTGGCTACACCTTC

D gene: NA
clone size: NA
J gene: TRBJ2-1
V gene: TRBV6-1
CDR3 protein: CASSGGLGSYNEQFF
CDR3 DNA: TGTGCCAGCAGTGGGGGGCTGGGCTCCTACAATGAGCAGTTCTTC

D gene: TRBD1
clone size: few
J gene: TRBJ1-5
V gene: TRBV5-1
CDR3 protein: CASSLEGGQVNQPQHF
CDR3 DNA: TGCGCCAGCAGCTTGGAGGGGGGACAGGTCAATCAGCCCCAGCATTTT

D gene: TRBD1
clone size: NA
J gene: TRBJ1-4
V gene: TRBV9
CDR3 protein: CASSVAPTRQGSNEKLFF
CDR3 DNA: TGTGCCAGCAGCGTAGCCCCGACGAGACAGGGGTCTAATGAAAAACTGTTTTTT

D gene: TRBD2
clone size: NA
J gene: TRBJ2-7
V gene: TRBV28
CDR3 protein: CASSLSIAGSSYEQYF
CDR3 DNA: TGTGCCAGCAGTTTATCAATAGCGGGTTCGTCCTACGAGCAGTACTTC

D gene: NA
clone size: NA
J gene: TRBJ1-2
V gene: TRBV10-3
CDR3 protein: CAIRGDKALHGYTF
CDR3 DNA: TGTGCCATCAGGGGAGACAAGGCCCTACATGGCTACACCTTC